The 20 T cell receptor beta chains presented below share a single source sample, sequenced in a study of T-cell reconstitution after alpha-beta-depleted transplantation in children. Molecular barcoding with unique molecular identifiers was used for the TCRbeta library. Each CDR3 protein gets one entry after TCRdb re-called the PCR reads with MiXCR. The sample consists of hundreds of thousands of distinct CDR3 sequences, 20% to 30% of them appearing once. The specimen comprised PBMCs, mostly from graft donor cells, sampled 360 days after TCRalphabeta/CD19-depleted stem cell transplant. The receptor source for this set is a female patient aged 2-10 years who had a stem cell transplant for congenital amegakaryocytic thrombocytopenia, so the T cells may come from the graft donor.

To note about this clonotype: This clone may be a read error of a much larger clone one base away. J is TRBJ1-1 and V is TRBV12-3 or TRBV12-4, with D perhaps matching TRBD1 (5 bases). The CDR3 runs 11 residues. Here the CDR3 reads CASREGLEDFF. The CDR3 region has the DNA TGTGCCAGCAGGGAGGGGCTTGAAGATTTCTTT.

This clonotype was detected only a few times. This chain links TRBV5-4 with TRBJ2-1, with 13 bases aligning to TRBD2. The CDR3 is 16 residues long. The junction had 7 bases not matched to a gene; V was cut back by 4 bases and J by 6 bases. In germline, CDR1 is SGHNT, CDR2 YYREEE (reference sequence). The CDR3 loop is CASSRALAGGLNEQFF. The CDR3 DNA reads as TGTGCCAGCAGCCGCGCACTAGCGGGAGGGCTCAATGAGCAGTTCTTC.

This chain links TRBV11-1 with TRBJ2-5; 13 bases are a match to TRBD2. Germline CDR1 SGHAT, CDR2 FQDESV (reference sequence). The CDR3 contains 18 residues. V was clipped by 6 bases and J by 1 base; unmatched bases: 11. CDR3 loop: CASRSTSGRARSQETQYF. CDR3 bases: TGTGCCAGCAGATCTACTAGCGGGAGGGCCCGGTCCCAAGAGACCCAGTACTTC.

This clonotype was detected ten times or more. The CDR3 loop reads CATSDLLGQGYF. The CDR3 nucleotides are TGTGCCACCAGTGATTTGCTGGGACAGGGGTACTTC. The V call is TRBV24-1, the J call TRBJ2-4; 9 bases match TRBD1. The V gene's germline CDR1 is KGHDR and CDR2 SFDVKD. The CDR3 runs 12 residues. Trimming removed 0 bases from V and 15 bases from J; junction bases left unmatched: 2.

The genes are TRBV12-3 or TRBV12-4 and TRBJ2-2; no firm D call. The CDR3 runs to 13 residues. Trimming took 6 bases from V and 8 from J, leaving 13 bases between them. CDR3: CASSPLWKGELFF. The CDR3 coding sequence is TGTGCCAGCAGCCCTTTGTGGAAGGGGGAGCTGTTTTTT.

This clonotype was picked up a small number of times. The genes are TRBV7-3 and TRBJ2-3; D is uncertain. V lost 4 bases to trimming and J lost 3 bases, with 11 bases between them. The CDR3 runs 14 residues. Germline CDR1 is SGHTA and CDR2 is FQGTGA. The CDR3 sequence: CASSSALRTDTQYF. In DNA, the CDR3 is TGTGCCAGCAGCTCCGCCCTTAGAACAGATACGCAGTATTTT.

The chain has TRBV12-3 or TRBV12-4 and TRBJ2-1; D is possibly TRBD1 (5 bases). The CDR3 runs to 14 residues. The V and J ends lost 6 bases and 5 bases respectively, with 14 bases between them. The CDR3 here is CASRPKGAHNEQFF. The CDR3 DNA is TGTGCCAGCAGGCCAAAAGGGGCCCACAATGAGCAGTTCTTC.

This chain's CDR3 is CASSLMVRPSGDLFF. The CDR3 nucleotides are TGTGCCAGCAGCTTAATGGTTCGCCCTAGCGGGGATTTGTTCTTC. The chain employs TRBV7-3 and TRBJ2-1, with TRBD2 identical over 9 bases. From germline, CDR1 is SGHTA and CDR2 FQGTGA. With 1 base clipped from V and 15 bases from J, the junction kept 13 bases outside the gene matches. This CDR3 comprises 15 residues.

This clonotype occurred a few times. CDR3 nucleotides: TGTGCCACTACCCCTTCGGGACTAGCGGGGGACACAGATACGCAGTATTTT. Translation: CATTPSGLAGDTDTQYF. The V and J genes are TRBV27 and TRBJ2-3; 14 positions agree with TRBD2. This CDR3 contains 17 residues. J gave up 2 bases and V 10 bases, and 11 bases lay outside the gene matches. Germline V gene data show CDR1 as MNHEY and CDR2 as SMNVEV (reference sequence).

There are many counts of this clonotype. This chain links TRBV25-1 with TRBJ2-7; 10 positions match TRBD2. The germline V gene encodes CDR1 MGHDK and CDR2 SYGVNS. CDR3 length: 15 residues. The V segment lost 2 bases and the J segment 2 bases; nucleotides outside the gene matches: 3. As DNA, the CDR3 is TGTGCCAGCAGTGAAGGGACTAGCGTGGCCTACGAGCAGTACTTC. Translation gives CASSEGTSVAYEQYF.

The rearrangement uses TRBV6-1 and TRBJ1-1, with 7 bases matching TRBD1. The CDR3 consists of 15 residues. The germline CDR1 and CDR2 sequences are MNHNS and SASEGT. V dropped 7 bases and J dropped 4; count of bases not matched to a gene: 12. DNA for the CDR3: TGTGCCAGCACCCTGACAGGGCATCGGGGCACTGAAGCTTTCTTT. This translates into CASTLTGHRGTEAFF.

The chain employs TRBV2 and TRBJ1-1, with 11 bases lining up with TRBD1. CDR3 length: 18 residues. Germline CDR1 reads SNHLY; CDR2 reads FYNNEI. With 2 bases clipped from V and 0 bases from J, the junction kept 8 bases outside the gene matches. CDR3 sequence: CASSEYLGTGGMNTEAFF. CDR3 in DNA: TGTGCCAGCAGTGAATATCTAGGGACAGGGGGTATGAACACTGAAGCTTTCTTT.

V is TRBV20-1 and J is TRBJ2-5, with 7 bases lining up with TRBD2. V lost 4 bases and J lost 1; bases outside the gene matches: 6. The CDR3 has 14 residues. The germline V gene encodes CDR1 DFQATT and CDR2 SNEGSKA (reference sequence). The CDR3 sequence: CSATLSGVQETQYF. The CDR3 bases are TGCAGTGCTACCCTCAGCGGGGTCCAAGAGACCCAGTACTTC.

The gene calls are TRBV12-3 or TRBV12-4 and TRBJ2-7; D remains ambiguous. This CDR3 region has 13 residues. The germline V and J ends were trimmed by 1 base and 7 bases, with 11 bases remaining between them. CDR3 sequence reads: CASSLGANREQYF. The CDR3 bases are TGTGCCAGCAGTTTAGGCGCAAACCGGGAGCAGTACTTC.

The rearrangement joins TRBV5-1 to TRBJ1-5, with no clear D. Looked up from germline, CDR1 is SGHRS and CDR2 is YFSETQ. This CDR3 has 14 amino acids. V lost 2 bases to trimming and J lost 5 bases, with 11 bases between them. CDR3 region: CASSFSPMDQPQHF. For the CDR3, the DNA is TGCGCCAGCAGCTTTTCACCGATGGATCAGCCCCAGCATTTT.

The chain links TRBV24-1 to TRBJ1-2; 8 nucleotides align to TRBD1. The CDR3 loop spans 16 amino acids. Trimming removed 2 bases from V and 3 bases from J; junction bases left unmatched: 7. Germline CDR1 is KGHDR and CDR2 is SFDVKD. CDR3 loop: CATSDSRQGIDYGYTF. DNA of the CDR3: TGTGCCACCAGTGATTCTCGACAGGGGATAGACTATGGCTACACCTTC.

This clonotype was observed a few times. The rearrangement uses TRBV6-5 and TRBJ1-2; D is undetermined. Germline V CDR1 and CDR2: MNHEY, SVGAGI. The CDR3 is 14 amino acids. V was shortened by 0 bases and J by 6 bases, with 11 bases between the two germline ends. CDR3 amino acids: CASSYSRSVNGYTF. The CDR3 DNA sequence: TGTGCCAGCAGTTACTCGAGGTCGGTCAATGGCTACACCTTC.

This clonotype was counted a few times. The gene calls are TRBV7-9 and TRBJ1-1; D is possibly TRBD1 (6 bases). The CDR3 is made up of 16 amino acids. V lost 5 bases to trimming and J lost 1 base, with 17 bases between them. CDR1 SEHNR and CDR2 FQNEAQ come from the germline V gene (reference sequence). The CDR3 here is CASSPGSGGPNTEAFF. CDR3 DNA: TGTGCCAGCAGCCCAGGAAGCGGGGGGCCGAACACTGAAGCTTTCTTT.

This clonotype was counted ten times or more. V gene TRBV12-3 or TRBV12-4 combines with J gene TRBJ2-7; a possible D gene is TRBD2 (5 bases). This CDR3 has 12 amino acids. V was pared by 1 base and J by 5 bases, with 6 bases between. The CDR3 DNA reads as TGTGCCAGCAGTTTAGAGAGGGACGAGCAGTACTTC. Translation: CASSLERDEQYF.

This clonotype was seen only a few times. The V call is TRBV7-3, the J call TRBJ1-1, with D maybe TRBD1 (5 bases). The CDR3 extends over 13 amino acids. Germline-derived CDR1 and CDR2 are SGHTA and FQGTGA. V was clipped by 2 bases and J by 4 bases, with 8 bases between them. The CDR3 DNA follows: TGTGCCAGCAGCTTAGACAGTGGCACTGAAGCTTTCTTT. It codes for CASSLDSGTEAFF.